This TCR beta chain was identified during a study of cytomegalovirus exposure and HLA in healthy donors. Concerning this clone itself: Its specificity is not known.

The germline gives CDR1 SGDLS, CDR2 YYNGEE. Trimming shortened V by 0 bases and J by 6 bases, and 7 bases separated the two germline ends. The CDR3 loop spans 13 amino acids. The study's findings and limits: That first-cohort TCR clusters tended to co-occur in the 120 or so validation repertoires was found in a later analysis. Using the classifier, cytomegalovirus status was reportedly diagnosed with high specificity and sensitivity. Some public TCRs appeared in many individuals, while most sequences were rare.

Some clones are missing from TCRdb's copy, which holds only in-frame ones; the method was immunoSEQ multiplex PCR. The table lists about 280,000 clones, roughly 88% of them singletons. This clonotype was sampled from a woman in her late teens or twenties in good health and CMV-seronegative. The genes are TRBV9 and TRBJ1-5; D uncertain. The sequenced sample consisted of PBMCs. CDR3 residues: CASSVGELQPQHF. The CDR3 DNA follows: TGTGCCAGCAGCGTAGGGGAGCTTCAGCCCCAGCATTTT.